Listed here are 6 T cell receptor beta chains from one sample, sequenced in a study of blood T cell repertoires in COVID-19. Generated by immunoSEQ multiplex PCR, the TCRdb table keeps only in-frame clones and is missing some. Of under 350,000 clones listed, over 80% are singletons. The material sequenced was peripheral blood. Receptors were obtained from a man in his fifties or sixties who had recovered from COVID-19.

CDR3 bases: TGTGCCAGCAGCTTAGTAGTGGCCGGGACAGATACGCAGTATTTT. Encoded protein: CASSLVVAGTDTQYF. The chain uses TRBV13 and TRBJ2-3; D remains ambiguous. Trimming shortened V by 1 base and J by 3 bases, and 11 bases separated the two germline ends. The CDR3 runs 15 residues. CDR1 PRHDT and CDR2 FYEKMQ come from the germline V gene (reference sequence). Full variable domain (remainder filled in from reference TRBV13 and TRBJ2-3): AAGVIQSPRHLIKEKRETATLKCYPIPRHDTVYWYQQGPGQDPQFLISFYEKMQSDKGSIPDRFSAQQFSDYHSELNMSSLELGDSALYFCASSLVVAGTDTQYFGPGTRLTVL.

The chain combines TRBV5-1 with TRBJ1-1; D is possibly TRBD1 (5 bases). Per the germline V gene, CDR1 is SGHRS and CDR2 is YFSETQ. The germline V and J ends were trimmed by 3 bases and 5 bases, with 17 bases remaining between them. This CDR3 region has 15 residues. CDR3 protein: CASSSFRDTRTEAFF. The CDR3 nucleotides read TGCGCCAGCAGCTCATTCAGGGATACGCGAACTGAAGCTTTCTTT. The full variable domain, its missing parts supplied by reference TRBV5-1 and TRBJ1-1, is KAGVTQTPRYLIKTRGQQVTLSCSPISGHRSVSWYQQTPGQGLQFLFEYFSETQRNKGNFPGRFSGRQFSNSRSEMNVSTLELGDSALYLCASSSFRDTRTEAFFGQGTRLTVV.

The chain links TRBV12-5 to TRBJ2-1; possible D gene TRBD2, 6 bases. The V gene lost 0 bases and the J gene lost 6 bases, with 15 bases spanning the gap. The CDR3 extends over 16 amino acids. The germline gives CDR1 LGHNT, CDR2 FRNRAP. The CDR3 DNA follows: TGTGCTAGTGGTTTGGTAGTTGGGGGGTATGGCAATGAGCAGTTCTTC. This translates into CASGLVVGGYGNEQFF.

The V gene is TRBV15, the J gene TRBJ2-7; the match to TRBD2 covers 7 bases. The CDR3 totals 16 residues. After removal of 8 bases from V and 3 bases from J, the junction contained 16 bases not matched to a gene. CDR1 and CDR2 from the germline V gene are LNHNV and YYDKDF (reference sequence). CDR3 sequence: CATQSAGVAGRYEQYF. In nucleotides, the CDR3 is TGTGCCACCCAATCCGCCGGAGTAGCGGGTCGCTACGAGCAGTACTTC.

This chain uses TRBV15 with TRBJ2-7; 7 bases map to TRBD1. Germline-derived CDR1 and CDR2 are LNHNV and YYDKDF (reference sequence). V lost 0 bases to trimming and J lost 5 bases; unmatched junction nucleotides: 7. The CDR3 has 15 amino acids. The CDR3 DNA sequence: TGTGCCACCAGCAGAGATCCCCTGACAGGGAACGAGCAGTACTTC. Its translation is CATSRDPLTGNEQYF.

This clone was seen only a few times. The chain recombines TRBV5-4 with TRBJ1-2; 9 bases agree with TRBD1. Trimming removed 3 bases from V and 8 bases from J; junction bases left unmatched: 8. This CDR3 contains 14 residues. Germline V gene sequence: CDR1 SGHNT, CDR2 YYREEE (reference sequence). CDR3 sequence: CASSWGGQGRGYTF. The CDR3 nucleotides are TGTGCCAGCAGCTGGGGGGGACAGGGCCGCGGCTACACCTTC.